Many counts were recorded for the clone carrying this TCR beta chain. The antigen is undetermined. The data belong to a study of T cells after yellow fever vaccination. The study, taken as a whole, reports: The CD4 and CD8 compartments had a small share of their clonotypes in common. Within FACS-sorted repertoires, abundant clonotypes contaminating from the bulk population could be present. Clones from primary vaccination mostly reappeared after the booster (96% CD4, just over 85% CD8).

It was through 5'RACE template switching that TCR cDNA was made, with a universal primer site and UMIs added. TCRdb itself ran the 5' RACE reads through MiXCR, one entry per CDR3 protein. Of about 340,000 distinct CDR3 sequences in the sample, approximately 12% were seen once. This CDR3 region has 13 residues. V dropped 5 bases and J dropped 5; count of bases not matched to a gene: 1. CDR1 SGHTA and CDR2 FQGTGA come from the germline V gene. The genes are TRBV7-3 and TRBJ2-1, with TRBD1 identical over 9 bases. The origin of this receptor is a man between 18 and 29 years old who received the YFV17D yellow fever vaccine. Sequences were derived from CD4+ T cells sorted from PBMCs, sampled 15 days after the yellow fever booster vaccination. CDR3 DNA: TGTGCCAGCAGCCGGACAGGGGACAATGAGCAGTTCTTC. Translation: CASSRTGDNEQFF.